These T cell receptor beta chains were read from a single sample in a study of blood T cell repertoires in COVID-19. Here immunoSEQ multiplex PCR was the method, and the copy in TCRdb shows in-frame clones only, minus some. The sample comprises fewer than 120,000 clones, nearly 90% of which are singletons, and more than 4.5% rests with the top ten. The sample taken for sequencing was peripheral blood. These receptors all come from a human donor in a cohort sampled during active COVID-19. The conserved cysteine and the conserved F or W are not part of the CDR3 here. Each record gives: V gene, clone size, J gene, CDR3 protein. Clone sizes are given selectively: once, few, many, or a class where the clone is expanded.

v_gene: TRBV4-1; abundance: -; j_gene: TRBJ2-7; CDR3aa: ASSQGQGNYEQY
v_gene: TRBV30; abundance: many; j_gene: TRBJ2-7; CDR3aa: AWSVSNEQY
v_gene: TRBV7-9; abundance: -; j_gene: TRBJ1-5; CDR3aa: ASSIGQGPPLY
v_gene: TRBV11-3; abundance: once; j_gene: TRBJ2-1; CDR3aa: ASSWTAYNEQF
v_gene: TRBV9; abundance: once; j_gene: TRBJ1-2; CDR3aa: ASSPTPGQGYGYT
v_gene: TRBV19; abundance: -; j_gene: TRBJ2-7; CDR3aa: ASSHTQGRREQY
v_gene: TRBV18; abundance: -; j_gene: TRBJ2-1; CDR3aa: ASSTLSGNNEQF
v_gene: TRBV3-1/TRBV3-2; abundance: -; j_gene: TRBJ2-3; CDR3aa: ASSQVVGGRATDTQY
v_gene: TRBV5-1; abundance: -; j_gene: TRBJ1-6; CDR3aa: ASSIPSANSPLH
v_gene: TRBV10-1; abundance: -; j_gene: TRBJ1-1; CDR3aa: ASSKNNFNTEAF
v_gene: TRBV6-8; abundance: -; j_gene: TRBJ1-1; CDR3aa: ASSKKDRVNGEEDTEAF
v_gene: TRBV30; abundance: -; j_gene: TRBJ1-4; CDR3aa: ASYRQGADEKLF
v_gene: TRBV5-1; abundance: -; j_gene: TRBJ2-5; CDR3aa: ASSLTPPRRGQGETQY
v_gene: TRBV5-6; abundance: medium-sized; j_gene: TRBJ1-6; CDR3aa: ASSPGQNNSPLH
v_gene: TRBV10-3; abundance: few; j_gene: TRBJ1-1; CDR3aa: AISEEGRGQAF
v_gene: TRBV7-9; abundance: -; j_gene: TRBJ2-7; CDR3aa: ASTLAGGREQY
v_gene: TRBV7-9; abundance: -; j_gene: TRBJ2-1; CDR3aa: ASSLGLAGQF
v_gene: TRBV10-1; abundance: few; j_gene: TRBJ1-2; CDR3aa: ASSTGQANYGYT
v_gene: TRBV30; abundance: -; j_gene: TRBJ1-1; CDR3aa: AWSVPDRGTEAF
v_gene: TRBV5-1; abundance: -; j_gene: TRBJ1-2; CDR3aa: ASSPGQVDGYT
v_gene: TRBV6-5; abundance: -; j_gene: TRBJ1-2; CDR3aa: ASSLVGVGDYGYT
v_gene: TRBV19; abundance: few; j_gene: TRBJ2-2; CDR3aa: ASRGSGRATGELF
v_gene: TRBV28; abundance: -; j_gene: TRBJ2-7; CDR3aa: ASSPLGAQRGTVRYEQY
v_gene: TRBV5-1; abundance: few; j_gene: TRBJ2-7; CDR3aa: ASSFAGGEQY
v_gene: TRBV13; abundance: -; j_gene: TRBJ1-1; CDR3aa: ASSRRDRGRGGAF
v_gene: TRBV10-3; abundance: -; j_gene: TRBJ1-2; CDR3aa: AISSPGQGTYGYT
v_gene: TRBV4-3; abundance: -; j_gene: TRBJ1-1; CDR3aa: ASSQDAAVPGEAF
v_gene: TRBV7-8; abundance: -; j_gene: TRBJ2-3; CDR3aa: ASSLGLASTDTQY
v_gene: TRBV5-1; abundance: -; j_gene: TRBJ2-7; CDR3aa: ASSPRPDRGNGAYEQY
v_gene: TRBV28; abundance: -; j_gene: TRBJ2-7; CDR3aa: ASGTENPYEQY
v_gene: TRBV27; abundance: -; j_gene: TRBJ1-4; CDR3aa: ASSFFAGYGNEKLF
v_gene: TRBV30; abundance: -; j_gene: TRBJ2-7; CDR3aa: AWSVSGYEQY
v_gene: TRBV7-9; abundance: -; j_gene: TRBJ2-7; CDR3aa: ASEGGNYGFLGYEQY
v_gene: TRBV10-3; abundance: -; j_gene: TRBJ2-7; CDR3aa: AISRSGREDSGNEQY
v_gene: TRBV18; abundance: once; j_gene: TRBJ1-3; CDR3aa: ASSPDLSGNTIY
v_gene: TRBV30; abundance: -; j_gene: TRBJ2-5; CDR3aa: AWSREGQGVGAQY
v_gene: TRBV7-8; abundance: -; j_gene: TRBJ2-1; CDR3aa: ASSLGLASHNEQF
v_gene: TRBV9; abundance: -; j_gene: TRBJ1-2; CDR3aa: ASSVVGGVKDGYT
v_gene: TRBV10-3; abundance: -; j_gene: TRBJ2-7; CDR3aa: AISENSVSYEQY
v_gene: TRBV7-9; abundance: -; j_gene: TRBJ2-4; CDR3aa: ASSHGGALKNIQY
v_gene: TRBV2; abundance: -; j_gene: TRBJ2-7; CDR3aa: ASQRGGYEQY
v_gene: TRBV15; abundance: -; j_gene: TRBJ2-1; CDR3aa: ATSRTAGEVAYNEQF
v_gene: TRBV2; abundance: -; j_gene: TRBJ1-5; CDR3aa: ASSDDRGNQPQH
v_gene: TRBV9; abundance: -; j_gene: TRBJ2-1; CDR3aa: ASSVTSGAQYNEQF
v_gene: TRBV10-3; abundance: -; j_gene: TRBJ1-2; CDR3aa: AISGQGDRYT
v_gene: TRBV9; abundance: -; j_gene: TRBJ2-1; CDR3aa: ASSPPGLSYNEQF